Below are 15 T cell receptor beta chains sequenced from a single sample in a study of T-cell reconstitution after alpha-beta-depleted transplantation in children. Researchers prepared the TCRbeta library using unique molecular identifiers, the study reports. From the PCR reads, TCRdb called clonotypes with MiXCR, one entry per CDR3 protein. The data contain fewer than 550,000 distinct CDR3 sequences, 11% of them seen just once; the ten biggest clones take up approximately 15%. The sample consisted of PBMCs, mostly from graft donor cells, taken 180 days after TCRalphabeta/CD19-depleted stem cell transplant. All receptors derive from a female patient under 10 years old who had a stem cell transplant for aplastic anemia, so the T cells may come from the graft donor.

This CDR3 is CASSYSSDRFEAFF. In nucleotides, the CDR3 is TGTGCCAGCAGTTACAGCTCGGACAGGTTTGAAGCTTTCTTT. The chain has TRBV6-5 and TRBJ1-1; 7 nucleotides agree with TRBD1. The CDR3 length is 14 residues. Trimming removed 2 bases from V and 7 bases from J; junction bases left unmatched: 7. The germline V gene encodes CDR1 MNHEY and CDR2 SVGAGI.

This clonotype occurred many times. This chain connects TRBV18 to TRBJ2-3; D gene unclear. There are 13 residues in the CDR3. Germline CDR1 is KGHSH and CDR2 is LQKENI. The V end was cut by 1 base, the J end by 1 base, with 3 bases between. CDR3 bases: TGTGCCAGCTCACCACGGGGCACAGATACGCAGTATTTT. Translated, it gives CASSPRGTDTQYF.

The DNA of the CDR3 is TGTGCCAGCTCAGTGGGGCCCTCACCCCATCAGCCCCAGCATTTT. Encoded protein: CASSVGPSPHQPQHF. This sequence joins TRBV18 and TRBJ1-5, with a tentative D call TRBD1 (5 bases). The germline V gene encodes CDR1 KGHSH and CDR2 LQKENI. The ends were cut back, 5 bases at V and 5 bases at J, with 16 bases in the middle. The length of the CDR3 is 15 residues. Looking up the rest from reference TRBV18 and TRBJ1-5 gives the full variable domain: NAGVMQNPRHLVRRRGQEARLRCSPMKGHSHVYWYRQLPEEGLKFMVYLQKENIIDESGMPKERFSAEFPKEGPSILRIQQVVRGDSAAYFCASSVGPSPHQPQHFGDGTRLSIL.

The rearrangement joins TRBV7-2 to TRBJ2-3, with D unclear. With 2 bases removed from V and 3 bases from J, the gap between germline ends came to 6 bases. Germline V CDR1 and CDR2: SGHTA, FQGNSA. The CDR3 contains 13 residues. The CDR3 reads CASSLSHTDTQYF. CDR3 bases: TGTGCCAGCAGCTTAAGTCATACAGATACGCAGTATTTT. Looking up the rest from reference TRBV7-2 and TRBJ2-3 gives the full variable domain: GAGVSQSPSNKVTEKGKDVELRCDPISGHTALYWYRQSLGQGLEFLIYFQGNSAPDKSGLPSDRFSAERTGGSVSTLTIQRTQQEDSAVYLCASSLSHTDTQYFGPGTRLTVL.

The chain recombines TRBV14 with TRBJ1-1; TRBD1 matches at 9 bases. The CDR3 runs 17 residues. Unmatched junction bases numbered 6, after V lost 1 base and J lost 0 bases. In germline, CDR1 is SGHDN, CDR2 FVKESK. DNA of the CDR3: TGTGCCAGCAGCCAAGGCCGGACAGGGGCGATGAACACTGAAGCTTTCTTT. It is translated as CASSQGRTGAMNTEAFF.

In this sample, this clonotype turned up a few times. This rearrangement joins TRBV6-2 or TRBV6-3 to TRBJ1-5; a possible D gene is TRBD1 (5 bases). Germline V gene sequence: CDR1 MNHEY, CDR2 SVGEGT. The CDR3 has 20 amino acids. Trimming removed 2 bases from V and 2 bases from J, with 25 bases in between. This CDR3 is CASSYKVSLGGDSGNQPQHF. The CDR3 bases are TGTGCCAGCAGTTACAAGGTCTCACTCGGGGGGGATAGCGGCAATCAGCCCCAGCATTTT.

J is TRBJ2-3 and V is TRBV5-1; 8 bases match TRBD1. J lost 4 bases, V lost 1 base, and 11 bases had no gene match. CDR1 is SGHRS and CDR2 is YFSETQ in the germline V gene. CDR3 size: 17 residues. CDR3 sequence reads: CASSLLHRGLIADTQYF. CDR3 bases: TGCGCCAGCAGCTTGCTCCACAGGGGGTTGATCGCAGATACGCAGTATTTT.

This clonotype appeared many times. J is TRBJ2-4 and V is TRBV7-2; D could derive from TRBD1 or TRBD2 (7 bases each). V was trimmed by 5 bases and J by 0 bases, leaving 17 bases between them. CDR3 length: 17 residues. The germline gives CDR1 SGHTA, CDR2 FQGNSA. The CDR3 loop is CASSLRQGGLAKNIQYF. In DNA form, the CDR3 reads TGTGCCAGCAGCCTCAGACAGGGAGGGTTAGCCAAAAACATTCAGTACTTC.

This sequence joins TRBV4-3 and TRBJ2-3; no firm D call. The germline V gene has CDR1 LGHNA and CDR2 YSLEER. V shed 1 base and J shed 3 bases, with 11 bases lying between them. The CDR3 sequence is 15 residues long. This CDR3 is CASSQVGILTDTQYF. The CDR3 DNA reads TGCGCCAGCAGCCAAGTAGGAATTTTAACAGATACGCAGTATTTT.

This chain connects TRBV25-1 to TRBJ1-6; weak D call: TRBD1 (6 bases). The germline CDR1 and CDR2 sequences are MGHDK and SYGVNS. Between the trimmed V and J ends, which lost 5 bases and 7 bases, there was a span of 15 bases. This CDR3 spans 15 amino acids. This chain's CDR3 is CASSIGGTENSPLHF. Written as DNA, the CDR3 is TGTGCCAGCAGTATAGGGGGGACGGAGAATTCACCCCTCCACTTT.

In its sample, this clonotype was seen many times. The rearrangement joins TRBV2 to TRBJ2-7, with 7 nucleotides matching TRBD2. The germline CDR1 and CDR2 sequences are SNHLY and FYNNEI. J gave up 0 bases and V 1 base, and 3 bases lay outside the gene matches. CDR3 length: 15 residues. This CDR3 reads CASSEGLAASYEQYV. CDR3 nucleotides: TGTGCCAGCAGTGAAGGACTAGCAGCCTCCTACGAGCAGTACGTC.

This clonotype was counted once. The junction differs from germline at one of its ends, possibly a read error. The rearrangement links TRBV15 to TRBJ1-5; D unresolved. The CDR3 length is 13 residues. From germline, CDR1 is LNHNV and CDR2 YYDKDF (reference sequence). The CDR3 coding sequence is TGTGCCACCAGCCGAGGACCCAATCAGCCCCACCATTTT. It codes for CATSRGPNQPHHF.

This clonotype turned up a few times. The chain carries TRBV12-3 or TRBV12-4 and TRBJ1-5; TRBD1 aligns across 11 bases. This CDR3 contains 20 residues. The J segment lost 1 base and the V segment lost 6 bases, leaving 17 bases of the junction unmatched. In DNA form, the CDR3 reads TGTGCCAGCAGCCTAACCTACGGGACAGGGGGGTCGAGGAGCAATCAGCCCCAGCATTTT. The encoded protein is CASSLTYGTGGSRSNQPQHF.

The rearrangement uses TRBV29-1 and TRBJ1-1; D gene uncertain. The V end was cut by 6 bases, the J end by 1 base, with 15 bases between. CDR1 and CDR2 from the germline V gene are SQVTM and ANQGSEA. The CDR3 spans 14 residues. CDR3 protein: CSVLREVGNTEAFF. CDR3 sequence (DNA): TGCAGCGTCTTAAGGGAGGTCGGGAACACTGAAGCTTTCTTT.

A few counts support this clonotype. J is TRBJ2-1 and V is TRBV7-2; TRBD1 agrees at 8 bases. Per germline, CDR1 SGHTA and CDR2 FQGNSA. CDR3 length: 16 amino acids. Trimming at V came to 4 bases and at J to 3 bases, leaving 8 bases not matched to a gene. The CDR3 loop reads CASSSWAGTGYNEQFF. The CDR3 nucleotides read TGTGCCAGCAGCTCTTGGGCCGGGACAGGCTACAATGAGCAGTTCTTC.